This entry lists 22 T cell receptor beta chains sequenced from one sample in a study of blood T cell repertoires in COVID-19. The data were produced by immunoSEQ multiplex PCR, yet TCRdb's version contains in-frame clones alone and is incomplete. Among 200,000 or so clones listed, roughly 82% were seen once. The sequenced sample consisted of peripheral blood. Every receptor here comes from a woman aged 25 to 39 with acute or convalescent COVID-19.

The chain has TRBV19 and TRBJ1-3; 9 bases fit TRBD1. The length of the CDR3 is 16 residues. Germline V gives CDR1 LNHDA, CDR2 SQIVND (reference sequence). J gave up 0 bases and V 6 bases, and 6 bases lay outside the gene matches. CDR3 protein: CASRSSGQGSGNTIYF. The CDR3 region has the DNA TGTGCCAGTAGATCCTCGGGACAGGGCTCTGGAAACACCATATATTTT.

The chain is built from TRBV4-1 and TRBJ2-2; D remains unclear. CDR1 MGHRA and CDR2 YSYEKL come from the germline V gene. Between the trimmed V and J ends, which lost 1 base and 3 bases, there was a span of 12 bases. The length of the CDR3 is 16 residues. CDR3 in DNA: TGCGCCAGCAGCCAAGGAGACCTAGGCGACACCGGGGAGCTGTTTTTT. It specifies CASSQGDLGDTGELFF.

This clone was detected once. The V and J genes are TRBV2 and TRBJ2-3; 10 nucleotides match TRBD1. CDR1 and CDR2 (germline): SNHLY, FYNNEI. The J segment lost 4 bases and the V segment lost 7 bases, leaving 5 bases of the junction unmatched. This CDR3 contains 14 residues. The CDR3 protein is CASKRDRGSDTQYF. Here the CDR3 DNA reads TGTGCCAGCAAAAGGGACAGGGGTTCAGATACGCAGTATTTT.

CDR3 sequence: CSVPGGAQETQYF. The CDR3 DNA reads as TGCAGCGTTCCCGGGGGGGCCCAAGAGACCCAGTACTTC. The rearrangement uses TRBV29-1 and TRBJ2-5; 8 bases fit TRBD2. The CDR3 runs 13 residues. CDR1 and CDR2 (germline): SQVTM, ANQGSEA. The V segment lost 5 bases and the J segment 1 base; nucleotides outside the gene matches: 3.

The V call is TRBV9, the J call TRBJ2-3, with a tentative D call TRBD2 (6 bases). Deletions cut 0 bases from V and 2 bases from J, with 10 bases between. The germline CDR1 and CDR2 sequences are SGDLS and YYNGEE. CDR3 length equals 15 residues. CDR3 in amino acids: CASSVVGGATDTQYF. The CDR3 nucleotides read TGTGCCAGCAGCGTAGTTGGCGGGGCCACAGATACGCAGTATTTT.

V is TRBV6-5 and J is TRBJ1-6; tentatively, D is TRBD1 (5 bases). CDR1 is MNHEY, CDR2 SVGAGI, per germline. The CDR3 extends over 15 amino acids. Trimming stripped 6 bases from V and 7 bases from J, with 16 bases between. The CDR3 loop reads CASRAVDSKNSPLHF. DNA for the CDR3: TGTGCCAGCAGGGCCGTAGACAGCAAAAATTCACCCCTCCACTTT.

The gene calls are TRBV11-3 and TRBJ2-1; TRBD2 matches 9 bases. Germline CDR1 reads SGHNT; CDR2 reads YENEEA. V shed 1 base, J shed 6 bases, and the junction held 4 bases outside the gene matches. The CDR3 length is 15 residues. CDR3 DNA sequence: TGTGCCAGCAGCTTAGGGGTAGCGGGGGCCAATGAGCAGTTCTTC. It is translated as CASSLGVAGANEQFF.

The chain employs TRBV6-2 or TRBV6-3 and TRBJ1-1; no clear D gene. Trimming shortened V by 4 bases and J by 11 bases, and 14 bases separated the two germline ends. The germline V gene encodes CDR1 MNHEY and CDR2 SVGEGT. The CDR3 is 12 amino acids. The CDR3 protein is CASSLDTMWAFF. The CDR3 DNA reads TGTGCCAGCAGTTTAGACACGATGTGGGCTTTCTTT.

V is TRBV11-2 and J is TRBJ1-1; perhaps TRBD1 as D (5 bases). Germline CDR1 is SGHAT and CDR2 is FQNNGV. Deletions cut 6 bases from V and 4 bases from J, with 15 bases between. The CDR3 has 14 amino acids. The CDR3 loop reads CASRGLRYSTEAFF. The CDR3 nucleotides read TGTGCCAGCAGGGGGCTAAGGTATAGCACTGAAGCTTTCTTT.

The rearrangement uses TRBV2 and TRBJ2-5; 8 bases are a match to TRBD2. Germline trimming cut 2 bases from V and 7 bases from J; bases unmatched to any gene: 6. Per the germline V gene, CDR1 is SNHLY and CDR2 is FYNNEI. There are 14 residues in the CDR3. The CDR3 DNA reads TGTGCCAGCAGTGAAACTAGCGGCGGCTCGACCCAGTACTTC. This gives the protein CASSETSGGSTQYF.

V gene TRBV5-4 combines with J gene TRBJ1-1, with 8 bases aligning to TRBD1. The germline CDR1 and CDR2 sequences are SGHNT and YYREEE (reference sequence). V lost 2 bases to trimming and J lost 3 bases; unmatched junction nucleotides: 6. This CDR3 spans 15 amino acids. CDR3 sequence (DNA): TGTGCCAGCAGCTTCATACTCAGGGGGCACACTGAAGCTTTCTTT. Translating it yields CASSFILRGHTEAFF.

This chain links TRBV6-5 with TRBJ1-1; a possible D gene is TRBD1 (5 bases). The CDR3 runs to 14 residues. The V end was cut by 2 bases, the J end by 4 bases, with 11 bases between. Germline V gene data show CDR1 as MNHEY and CDR2 as SVGAGI. The CDR3 coding sequence is TGTGCCAGCAGTTACAAACGGGGGGTCACTGAAGCTTTCTTT. Translation gives CASSYKRGVTEAFF.

The V call is TRBV19, the J call TRBJ2-1, with 8 bases lining up with TRBD2. V gave up 2 bases and J gave up 7 bases; unmatched junction bases: 7. CDR1 and CDR2 (germline): LNHDA, SQIVND (reference sequence). CDR3 size: 15 residues. In DNA form, the CDR3 reads TGTGCCAGTAGTATAAGCGGGAGTTGGTCGAATGAGCAGTTCTTC. Translating it yields CASSISGSWSNEQFF.

This clone was counted only a few times. This chain links TRBV28 with TRBJ1-1; no reliable D call. Germline V gene sequence: CDR1 MDHEN, CDR2 SYDVKM. The CDR3 contains 14 residues. Trimming took off 3 bases at V and 4 bases at J, with 12 bases between the two ends. CDR3 loop: CASSFVGSTTEAFF. CDR3 bases: TGTGCCAGCAGTTTTGTAGGGAGTACCACTGAAGCTTTCTTT.

On this clone itself: An end of the junction does not agree with germline; a read error may underlie this. The chain recombines TRBV4-3 with TRBJ2-3, with 9 bases aligning to TRBD2. The CDR3 is 14 residues long. Germline V gene lookup returns CDR1 LGHNA and CDR2 YSLEER. The CDR3 region has the DNA TGCGCCAGCAGCCAAGATCTGGTAGCGGGGGCCATGGGATTT. Translation: CASSQDLVAGAMGF.

The gene calls are TRBV7-9 and TRBJ2-7, with 11 bases that match TRBD2. The ends lost 5 bases at V and 12 bases at J; junction bases unmatched: 3. Germline V gene sequence: CDR1 SEHNR, CDR2 FQNEAQ (reference sequence). The CDR3 is 11 amino acids. CDR3 protein: CASSTSGRLYF. As DNA, the CDR3 is TGTGCCAGCAGCACTAGCGGGAGACTGTACTTC.

V is TRBV28 and J is TRBJ1-6; TRBD1 matches at 9 bases. Trimming cost V 4 bases and J 5 bases; bases outside gene matches: 9. Germline V lookup: CDR1 MDHEN, CDR2 SYDVKM. The CDR3 is 17 residues long. The CDR3 sequence is CASSSLLDRGNNSPLHF. DNA of the CDR3: TGTGCCAGCAGTTCCCTACTAGACAGGGGGAATAATTCACCCCTCCACTTT. Looking up the rest from reference TRBV28 and TRBJ1-6 gives the full variable domain: DVKVTQSSRYLVKRTGEKVFLECVQDMDHENMFWYRQDPGLGLRLIYFSYDVKMKEKGDIPEGYSVSREKKERFSLILESASTNQTSMYLCASSSLLDRGNNSPLHFGNGTRLTVT.

The chain links TRBV5-1 to TRBJ2-7; maybe TRBD1 (6 bases). Deletions cut 1 base from V and 0 bases from J, with 11 bases between. Germline-derived CDR1 and CDR2 are SGHRS and YFSETQ. CDR3 size: 15 residues. The CDR3, as DNA: TGCGCCAGCAGCTTGACAGGGCTCCGCTCCTACGAGCAGTACTTC. Residues: CASSLTGLRSYEQYF. The variable domain in full, completed from reference TRBV5-1 and TRBJ2-7, reads KAGVTQTPRYLIKTRGQQVTLSCSPISGHRSVSWYQQTPGQGLQFLFEYFSETQRNKGNFPGRFSGRQFSNSRSEMNVSTLELGDSALYLCASSLTGLRSYEQYFGPGTRLTVT.

J is TRBJ1-4 and V is TRBV4-3; 7 positions match TRBD1. V lost 3 bases and J lost 4; bases outside the gene matches: 14. Per germline, CDR1 LGHNA and CDR2 YSLEER. The CDR3 covers 18 residues. The CDR3 here is CASSQTLGRGSLNEKLFF. As DNA, the CDR3 is TGCGCCAGCAGCCAGACATTGGGCAGGGGGAGCCTTAATGAAAAACTGTTTTTT.

This chain links TRBV28 with TRBJ2-7, with unresolved D. There are 13 residues in the CDR3. Trimming left V 8 bases short and J 2 bases short, with 13 bases between. Per germline, CDR1 MDHEN and CDR2 SYDVKM. The CDR3 sequence is CASVQASTYEQYF. CDR3 DNA sequence: TGTGCCAGCGTCCAGGCATCTACCTACGAGCAGTACTTC.

This CDR3 is CASSSRLALYNEQFF. The CDR3 bases are TGTGCCAGCAGTTCTCGGCTAGCGCTGTACAATGAGCAGTTCTTC. This sequence joins TRBV27 and TRBJ2-1; D is possibly TRBD2 (6 bases). Germline V CDR1 and CDR2: MNHEY, SMNVEV (reference sequence). Trimming took off 4 bases at V and 4 bases at J, with 14 bases between the two ends. This CDR3 has 15 amino acids.

The chain is built from TRBV28 and TRBJ1-2; weak D call: TRBD1 (5 bases). V was clipped by 3 bases and J by 4 bases, with 15 bases between them. The germline V gene has CDR1 MDHEN and CDR2 SYDVKM. CDR3 length equals 15 residues. CDR3 protein: CASSLPGSPAYGYTF. The CDR3 DNA sequence: TGTGCCAGCAGTTTGCCAGGGTCCCCTGCCTATGGCTACACCTTC.